This T cell receptor beta chain is from a study of identical twins. Regarding the study as a whole: An excess of low generation probability was shown by twin-shared out-of-frame alpha sequences. These conclusions were based on statistical analysis (cross-sectional, not following the same donors).

Unique molecular identifiers were in the cDNA, with template-switch universal primer binding. TCRdb analysed the 5' RACE reads with MiXCR anew, one entry per CDR3 protein. The sample includes around 470,000 distinct CDR3 sequences, 14% of them seen just once. This clonotype came up many times. Its target is not known. Germline CDR1 SGHTA, CDR2 FQGNSA. With V trimmed by 3 bases and J by 7 bases, 9 bases remained unmatched. CDR3 length: 15 residues. This sample was shared with a second study, whose subject was yellow fever vaccine responses in identical twins. From that paper: Reportedly, the response of twins' T cells to the vaccine seemed partly convergent, partly personalized.

Sequencing was performed on CD4+ T cells sorted from blood. The clonotype comes from a woman younger than 35 in good health. The chain is built from TRBV7-2 and TRBJ1-5, with 7 bases lining up with TRBD1. The CDR3 nucleotides read TGTGCCAGCAGCTTCCGACAGGGTTCAGGGCAGCCCCAGCATTTT. Translating it yields CASSFRQGSGQPQHF. The whole variable domain, remainder taken from reference TRBV7-2 and TRBJ1-5, is GAGVSQSPSNKVTEKGKDVELRCDPISGHTALYWYRQSLGQGLEFLIYFQGNSAPDKSGLPSDRFSAERTGGSVSTLTIQRTQQEDSAVYLCASSFRQGSGQPQHFGDGTRLSIL.